A single sample is the source of the 26 T cell receptor beta chains below, sequenced in a study of monozygotic twins with inflammatory bowel disease. TCRdb re-called the 5' RACE reads and catalogs CDR3 proteins one per entry, DNA excluded. The sample's table shows 150,000 to 200,000 distinct CDR3 sequences. Sequencing was carried out using blood. The receptors here all came from a human donor with ulcerative colitis or Crohn's disease, or a healthy co-twin of an affected twin (not recorded which).

CDR3 loop: CSSYGAGGFYNEQFF. This rearrangement joins TRBV29-1 to TRBJ2-1; TCRdb gives TRBD2 as the D gene, but with no DNA this cannot be confirmed. Germline CDR1 reads SQVTM; CDR2 reads ANQGSEA. CDR3 length: 15 amino acids.

The chain couples TRBV11-2 to TRBJ2-7; TCRdb's assignment of TRBD1 cannot be checked, as there is no DNA. Germline V gives CDR1 SGHAT, CDR2 FQNNGV. The CDR3 has 14 amino acids. CDR3 region: CASSLDTGSYEQYF.

The genes are TRBV28 and TRBJ2-7. Per the germline V gene, CDR1 is MDHEN and CDR2 is SYDVKM. CDR3 size: 13 residues. CDR3 in amino acids: CASSLSYSYEQYF.

This chain joins TRBV5-1 and TRBJ2-3. Germline CDR1 and CDR2: SGHRS and YFSETQ. The CDR3 has 14 residues. CDR3 residues: CASSPLGYTDTQYF.

The chain links TRBV4-3 to TRBJ1-6. There are 20 residues in the CDR3. Germline V gene lookup returns CDR1 LGHNA and CDR2 YSLEER. This chain's CDR3 is CASSQATLGGESSYNSPLHF.

The chain employs TRBV4-1 and TRBJ1-1. Per the germline V gene, CDR1 is MGHRA and CDR2 is YSYEKL. The CDR3 contains 16 residues. CDR3: CASSQDRTLLNTEAFF.

The chain is built from TRBV7-9 and TRBJ1-2; TCRdb's D call of TRBD1 is untestable without DNA. This CDR3 is 16 amino acids long. CDR1 is SEHNR, CDR2 FQNEAQ, per germline (reference sequence). CDR3 protein: CASSPGQGWYSYGYTF.

The J gene is TRBJ1-5, the V gene TRBV12-3 or TRBV12-4; there is no DNA to check the TCRdb D call of TRBD1. There are 16 residues in the CDR3. This CDR3 is CASSKTAGASNQPQHF.

This chain connects TRBV20-1 to TRBJ2-3. The CDR3 runs 16 residues. The V gene's germline CDR1 is DFQATT and CDR2 SNEGSKA (reference sequence). CDR3 residues: CSAPEVTFSSTDTQYF.

The CDR3 here is CASSLEGVYNEQFF. The V and J genes are TRBV5-1 and TRBJ2-1. The CDR3 is made up of 14 amino acids. Germline V lookup: CDR1 SGHRS, CDR2 YFSETQ.

The chain's CDR3 is CASSLPRLGGELFF. V usage is TRBV5-1 and J usage is TRBJ2-2; TCRdb lists TRBD2, though no DNA is available to test this call. Germline V gene lookup returns CDR1 SGHRS and CDR2 YFSETQ. CDR3 length: 14 residues.

This chain joins TRBV5-5 and TRBJ1-4; TCRdb gives TRBD1 as the D gene, but with no DNA this cannot be confirmed. This CDR3 has 14 amino acids. Germline V gene sequence: CDR1 SGHKS, CDR2 YYEKEE (reference sequence). CDR3 region: CASSFLTVREKLFF.

The gene calls are TRBV4-3 and TRBJ2-7. CDR3 length equals 13 residues. From germline, CDR1 is LGHNA and CDR2 YSLEER. The CDR3 protein is CASSQDRAYEQYF.

The rearrangement joins TRBV28 to TRBJ1-5; TCRdb lists TRBD1, though no DNA is available to test this call. From germline, CDR1 is MDHEN and CDR2 SYDVKM. The CDR3 length is 12 residues. The CDR3 spells CASDRRNQPQNF.

CDR3 amino acids: CASSEGDSVTGELFF. The chain couples TRBV6-1 to TRBJ2-2; TCRdb's D gene call, TRBD1, goes unchecked for lack of DNA. This CDR3 contains 15 residues. CDR1 is MNHNS, CDR2 SASEGT, per germline.

This sequence joins TRBV18 and TRBJ2-6; the TRBD2 assignment by TCRdb is unverifiable without DNA. The CDR3 is 17 residues long. The germline gives CDR1 KGHSH, CDR2 LQKENI. This CDR3 is CASSPSPGASGANVLTF.

The chain has TRBV13 and TRBJ2-7; TCRdb selects TRBD1, and the lack of DNA leaves this call unchecked. Germline values: CDR1 PRHDT, CDR2 FYEKMQ (reference sequence). The CDR3 extends over 13 amino acids. This chain's CDR3 is CASSWGPAYEQYF. The full variable domain, its missing parts supplied by reference TRBV13 and TRBJ2-7, is AAGVIQSPRHLIKEKRETATLKCYPIPRHDTVYWYQQGPGQDPQFLISFYEKMQSDKGSIPDRFSAQQFSDYHSELNMSSLELGDSALYFCASSWGPAYEQYFGPGTRLTVT.

CDR3 protein: CASSPRGGEETQYF. The V gene is TRBV7-9, the J gene TRBJ2-5; lacking DNA, the TRBD2 call made by TCRdb goes unchecked. The CDR3 sequence is 14 residues long. CDR1 and CDR2 (germline): SEHNR, FQNEAQ (reference sequence).

The chain combines TRBV7-2 with TRBJ1-1. CDR3 size: 13 residues. Germline loops: CDR1 SGHTA, CDR2 FQGNSA. This CDR3 is CASSQTSSTEAFF.

The rearrangement links TRBV7-9 to TRBJ2-1; TCRdb reports TRBD2, a call that lacks DNA to check it against. The CDR3 covers 16 residues. Germline-derived CDR1 and CDR2 are SEHNR and FQNEAQ (reference sequence). CDR3 loop: CASSLVPGGAIHEQFF. The full variable domain, rest sourced from reference TRBV7-9 and TRBJ2-1, is DTGVSQNPRHKITKRGQNVTFRCDPISEHNRLYWYRQTLGQGPEFLTYFQNEAQLEKSRLLSDRFSAERPKGSFSTLEIQRTEQGDSAMYLCASSLVPGGAIHEQFFGPGTRLTVL.

The gene calls are TRBV19 and TRBJ1-6. The germline CDR1 and CDR2 sequences are LNHDA and SQIVND (reference sequence). The CDR3 has 15 amino acids. CDR3 sequence: CASSIEALGNSPLHF.

The rearrangement uses TRBV12-3 or TRBV12-4 and TRBJ1-6. The CDR3 consists of 13 residues. The CDR3: CATQDSINSPLHF.

This chain connects TRBV11-3 to TRBJ2-5; TCRdb reports TRBD2, a call that lacks DNA to check it against. Germline values: CDR1 SGHNT, CDR2 YENEEA. The CDR3 covers 14 residues. CDR3 in amino acids: CASSFGEEGETQYF.

The V and J genes are TRBV5-6 and TRBJ2-1. The length of the CDR3 is 14 residues. Germline assignment: CDR1 SGHDT and CDR2 YYEEEE. This CDR3 is CASHRVTSHNEQFF.

The V call is TRBV5-1, the J call TRBJ2-3; TCRdb's D gene call, TRBD2, goes unchecked for lack of DNA. The CDR3 consists of 14 residues. Germline V gene data show CDR1 as SGHRS and CDR2 as YFSETQ. CDR3 sequence reads: CASSMGAARDTQYF.

The chain carries TRBV12-5 and TRBJ2-7; the D call of TRBD2 rests on TCRdb alone, since no DNA is present to check it. Germline V gene sequence: CDR1 LGHNT, CDR2 FRNRAP. The CDR3 sequence is 16 residues long. Here the CDR3 reads CASGFSAGGPAHEQYF.